Each of the 21 T cell receptor beta chains below was sequenced from the same sample in a study of blood T cell repertoires in COVID-19. The protocol was immunoSEQ multiplex PCR, while the TCRdb copy is restricted to in-frame clones and leaves out a portion. The data contain fewer than 250,000 clones, almost 85% of them singletons. Sequenced material: peripheral blood. The origin of the receptors is a man aged 45 to 65 with acute or convalescent COVID-19.

V and J are TRBV25-1 and TRBJ2-1; no clear D. The germline CDR1 and CDR2 sequences are MGHDK and SYGVNS. V was pared by 0 bases and J by 6 bases, with 3 bases between. The CDR3 consists of 12 residues. CDR3 region: CASSEYSNEQFF. The CDR3, as DNA: TGTGCCAGCAGTGAATATAGCAATGAGCAGTTCTTC. Variable domain in full (rest from reference TRBV25-1 and TRBJ2-1): EADIYQTPRYLVIGTGKKITLECSQTMGHDKMYWYQQDPGMELHLIHYSYGVNSTEKGDLSSESTVSRIRTEHFPLTLESARPSHTSQYLCASSEYSNEQFFGPGTRLTVL.

This clone was observed a single time. The chain has TRBV7-9 and TRBJ2-7; perhaps TRBD1 as D (6 bases). Between the trimmed V and J ends, which lost 4 bases and 3 bases, there was a span of 16 bases. The CDR3 spans 15 residues. Germline-derived CDR1 and CDR2 are SEHNR and FQNEAQ (reference sequence). The DNA of the CDR3 is TGTGCCAGCAGCTCCGGACAGACACCCGGCTACGAGCAGTACTTC. It yields the protein CASSSGQTPGYEQYF. The variable domain in full, completed from reference TRBV7-9 and TRBJ2-7, reads DTGVSQNPRHKITKRGQNVTFRCDPISEHNRLYWYRQTLGQGPEFLTYFQNEAQLEKSRLLSDRFSAERPKGSFSTLEIQRTEQGDSAMYLCASSSGQTPGYEQYFGPGTRLTVT.

The chain links TRBV6-1 to TRBJ1-1, with D tentatively TRBD1 (6 bases). Germline V gene sequence: CDR1 MNHNS, CDR2 SASEGT. The CDR3 contains 15 residues. Trimming took 2 bases from V and 5 from J, leaving 15 bases between them. CDR3 DNA sequence: TGTGCCAGCAGTGAACACGGGGGGGCGAGGACTGAAGCTTTCTTT. Encoded protein: CASSEHGGARTEAFF.

The chain recombines TRBV12-5 with TRBJ1-1; 8 nucleotides match TRBD1. The CDR3 has 12 residues. V shed 3 bases, J shed 12 bases, and the junction held 6 bases outside the gene matches. Looked up from germline, CDR1 is LGHNT and CDR2 is FRNRAP. The CDR3 coding sequence is TGTGCTAGTGGTTTTGGACAGGGTATGACTTTCTTT. It encodes CASGFGQGMTFF.

The J gene is TRBJ2-2, the V gene TRBV9, with D perhaps matching TRBD1 (6 bases). This CDR3 has 15 residues. Per the germline V gene, CDR1 is SGDLS and CDR2 is YYNGEE. V shed 4 bases and J shed 0 bases, with 10 bases lying between them. The CDR3 is CASSSDRTNTGELFF. CDR3 nucleotides: TGTGCCAGCAGCTCGGACAGAACGAACACCGGGGAGCTGTTTTTT.

This chain connects TRBV19 to TRBJ1-3; D is uncertain. CDR1 is LNHDA and CDR2 is SQIVND in the germline V gene (reference sequence). The CDR3 contains 16 residues. Trimming removed 5 bases from V and 2 bases from J, with 16 bases in between. In DNA form, the CDR3 reads TGTGCCAGTAGTTCCCGAGGAGGGCGGGCTGGAAACACCATATATTTT. This gives the protein CASSSRGGRAGNTIYF.

The rearrangement links TRBV11-2 to TRBJ2-7; 7 positions match TRBD1. The V segment lost 6 bases and the J segment 2 bases; nucleotides outside the gene matches: 7. Germline V gives CDR1 SGHAT, CDR2 FQNNGV. There are 14 residues in the CDR3. CDR3 DNA sequence: TGTGCCAGCAGGAACTACAGGGGAACCTACGAGCAGTACTTC. The encoded protein is CASRNYRGTYEQYF.

The chain carries TRBV29-1 and TRBJ2-7; maybe TRBD1 (5 bases). With 0 bases removed from V and 7 bases from J, the gap between germline ends came to 13 bases. Germline V gives CDR1 SQVTM, CDR2 ANQGSEA. The CDR3 spans 13 residues. The CDR3 DNA follows: TGCAGCGTTGAAGAATTTGCAGGGTGGGAGCAGTACTTC. Protein: CSVEEFAGWEQYF.

The chain links TRBV10-2 to TRBJ1-5; TRBD1 agrees at 7 bases. From germline, CDR1 is WSHSY and CDR2 SAAADI. V lost 9 bases to trimming and J lost 7 bases; unmatched junction nucleotides: 9. The CDR3 is 13 amino acids. The CDR3, as DNA: TGCGCCAGTTCTACCGGGACAGTACAGCCCCAGCATTTT. Protein sequence: CASSTGTVQPQHF.

The rearrangement links TRBV10-2 to TRBJ2-7; no clear D. Trimming took off 2 bases at V and 6 bases at J, with 8 bases between the two ends. Germline V lookup: CDR1 WSHSY, CDR2 SAAADI. The CDR3 has 12 amino acids. CDR3 in DNA: TGCGCCAGCAGTGAGGGCCCCACCGAGCAGTACTTC. As protein: CASSEGPTEQYF.

V gene TRBV7-9 combines with J gene TRBJ2-7; D ambiguous. Germline lookup yields CDR1 SEHNR and CDR2 FQNEAQ (reference sequence). V was trimmed by 1 base and J by 3 bases, leaving 7 bases between them. There are 13 residues in the CDR3. The CDR3 nucleotides read TGTGCCAGCAGCTTAGGCGCTAGCTACGAGCAGTACTTC. The encoded protein is CASSLGASYEQYF. Full variable domain (remainder filled in from reference TRBV7-9 and TRBJ2-7): DTGVSQNPRHKITKRGQNVTFRCDPISEHNRLYWYRQTLGQGPEFLTYFQNEAQLEKSRLLSDRFSAERPKGSFSTLEIQRTEQGDSAMYLCASSLGASYEQYFGPGTRLTVT.

This chain connects TRBV6-5 to TRBJ2-3, with 9 positions matching TRBD1. The CDR3 loop spans 15 amino acids. Trimming took 8 bases from V and 5 from J; bases not matched to a gene: 11. The germline gives CDR1 MNHEY, CDR2 SVGAGI. The CDR3 sequence: CASSLGQGIGDTQYF. The DNA for the CDR3 is TGTGCCAGCTCTCTGGGACAGGGTATTGGAGATACGCAGTATTTT.

The chain combines TRBV27 with TRBJ2-1; D remains unclear. Germline V gives CDR1 MNHEY, CDR2 SMNVEV (reference sequence). This CDR3 contains 14 residues. V was clipped by 7 bases and J by 0 bases, with 10 bases between them. CDR3 amino acids: CASKIFSSYNEQFF. CDR3 DNA sequence: TGTGCCAGCAAAATTTTTAGCTCCTACAATGAGCAGTTCTTC.

The rearrangement links TRBV7-6 to TRBJ2-7; 9 nucleotides agree with TRBD1. In germline, CDR1 is SGHVS, CDR2 FNYEAQ. The CDR3 spans 16 residues. V shed 0 bases, J shed 2 bases, and the junction held 5 bases outside the gene matches. CDR3 bases: TGTGCCAGCAGCTTAGCGGGGGACAGGGCCGCCTACGAGCAGTACTTC. It yields the protein CASSLAGDRAAYEQYF.

The rearrangement uses TRBV28 and TRBJ2-2; D possibly corresponds to TRBD2 (5 bases). V shed 7 bases and J shed 6 bases, with 12 bases lying between them. The length of the CDR3 is 13 residues. Per the germline V gene, CDR1 is MDHEN and CDR2 is SYDVKM. The CDR3 region has the DNA TGTGCCAGCACGGGGTCGATTGCCGGGGAGCTGTTTTTT. This sequence encodes CASTGSIAGELFF.

The sample holds a few counts of this clone. The rearrangement uses TRBV7-8 and TRBJ1-2; maybe TRBD1 (5 bases). The CDR3 sequence is 15 residues long. Germline CDR1 reads SGHVS; CDR2 reads FQNEAQ. The V gene lost 5 bases and the J gene lost 1 base, with 14 bases spanning the gap. CDR3: CASSPGQAFNYGYTF. In DNA, the CDR3 is TGTGCCAGCAGCCCAGGGCAGGCATTTAACTATGGCTACACCTTC.

V and J are TRBV30 and TRBJ2-1; 10 nucleotides line up with TRBD2. V was pared by 5 bases and J by 4 bases, with 5 bases of the junction left unmatched. CDR1 and CDR2 from the germline V gene are GTSNPN and SVGIG (reference sequence). This CDR3 is 14 amino acids long. The CDR3 sequence: CAWAGTSVYNEQFF. CDR3 nucleotide sequence: TGTGCCTGGGCCGGGACTAGCGTTTACAATGAGCAGTTCTTC. The full variable domain, its missing parts supplied by reference TRBV30 and TRBJ2-1, is SQTIHQWPATLVQPVGSPLSLECTVEGTSNPNLYWYRQAAGRGLQLLFYSVGIGQISSEVPQNLSASRPQDRQFILSSKKLLLSDSGFYLCAWAGTSVYNEQFFGPGTRLTVL.

The chain is built from TRBV14 and TRBJ1-2, with 8 bases aligning to TRBD1. The V gene's germline CDR1 is SGHDN and CDR2 FVKESK. This CDR3 comprises 12 residues. J was trimmed by 8 bases and V by 4 bases; bases with no gene match: 3. Here the CDR3 reads CASSPGGRGYTF. As DNA, the CDR3 is TGTGCCAGCAGCCCAGGGGGCAGGGGCTACACCTTC.

The chain has TRBV21-1 and TRBJ1-6; no DNA check was done on the table's D call, TRBD1. TRBV21-1 is a pseudogene. The CDR3 covers 19 residues. For the CDR3, the DNA is TGTGCCAGCAGCGGCCGGGACAGTAGTATTCCAACCTATAATTCACCCCTCCACTTT. Its protein is CASSGRDSSIPTYNSPLHF.

This chain uses TRBV4-1 with TRBJ2-3, with TRBD2 identical over 7 bases. The germline gives CDR1 MGHRA, CDR2 YSYEKL. J lost 14 bases, V lost 0 bases, and 2 bases had no gene match. The CDR3 covers 11 residues. CDR3 DNA: TGCGCCAGCAGCCAAGATCGCGGGAGGTATTTT. This codes for CASSQDRGRYF.

This chain links TRBV28 with TRBJ1-5, with D unclear. CDR3 length: 16 residues. Trimming pared 4 bases from V and 4 bases from J, leaving 17 bases between. Germline-derived CDR1 and CDR2 are MDHEN and SYDVKM. DNA for the CDR3: TGTGCCAGCAGTTGGCTCGGGAATAGCGGTAATCAGCCCCAGCATTTT. This sequence encodes CASSWLGNSGNQPQHF.